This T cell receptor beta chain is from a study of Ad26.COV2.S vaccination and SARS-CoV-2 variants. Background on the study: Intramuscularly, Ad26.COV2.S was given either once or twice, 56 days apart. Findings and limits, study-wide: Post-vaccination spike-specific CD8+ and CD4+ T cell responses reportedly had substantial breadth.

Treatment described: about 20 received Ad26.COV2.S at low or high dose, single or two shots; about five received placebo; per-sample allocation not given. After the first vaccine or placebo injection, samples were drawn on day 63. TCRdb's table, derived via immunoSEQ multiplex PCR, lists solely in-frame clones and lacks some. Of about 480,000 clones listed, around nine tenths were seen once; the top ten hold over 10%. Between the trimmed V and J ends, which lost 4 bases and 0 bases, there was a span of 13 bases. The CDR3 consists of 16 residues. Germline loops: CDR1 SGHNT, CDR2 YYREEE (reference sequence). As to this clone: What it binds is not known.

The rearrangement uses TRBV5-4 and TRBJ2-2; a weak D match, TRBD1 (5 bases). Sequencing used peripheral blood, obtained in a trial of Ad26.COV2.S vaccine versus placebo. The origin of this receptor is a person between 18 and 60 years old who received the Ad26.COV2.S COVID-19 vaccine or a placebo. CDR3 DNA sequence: TGTGCCAGCAGCCCCCGGCAGGGTTCGAACACCGGGGAGCTGTTTTTT. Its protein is CASSPRQGSNTGELFF.